This T cell receptor (beta chain) was captured in a study of cytomegalovirus exposure and HLA in healthy donors listed by TCRdb under 2017. In terms of the full investigation: An earlier analysis of some 500 of the donors reported 250 to 300 Gb of sequence data and 117 million unique TCR beta sequences from 150 million to 200 million T cells. Roughly 300 gigabases of sequencing data and tens of millions of unique TCR sequences were included in an early release covering under 650 HLA-typed donors. Among the roughly 400 genotyped donors, around 81% belonged to the genetic ancestry cluster associated with self-reported Caucasian donors. The study aimed to test whether signatures of past pathogen exposure could be identified by cataloging public T cell receptors. The study profiled the T cell repertoires of approximately 700 subjects by immunosequencing and related them to cytomegalovirus serostatus. A separate validation cohort of roughly 130 different subjects was used in addition to the approximately 700-subject first cohort. High-throughput TCR immunosequencing, statistical association of individual TCRs with disease status, and machine learning were combined to predict cytomegalovirus infection status. In a later analysis, previously published TCR beta repertoires from hundreds of donors were re-analyzed and high-resolution HLA genotyping was added so that TCR occurrence patterns could be studied. The later analysis used no new phenotypic data to find candidate immune exposures, relying instead on TCR beta sequences and their occurrence across donors. To decide whether each TCR beta V gene segment behaved as functional or pseudogenic, an earlier analysis of approximately 620 of the donors relied on high-throughput TCR beta sequencing. Donor age, sex, ethnicity and CMV serostatus were compiled together with the repertoire data. In a later genetic analysis, genome-wide SNP genotypes for about three fifths of the roughly 670 donors were used, and that subset was treated as a discovery cohort. All discovery cohort repertoires had been generated on a single sequencing platform. Both class I and class II loci were covered by HLA typing, at four-digit resolution. The number of donors typed differed by locus, with roughly 629-640 for A, B, C, DRB1 and DQB1, roughly 520 for DQA1, about 610 for DPA1, and over 400 for DPB1. Several DR-DQ haplotypes were treated as single units for association and clustering because of strong linkage in the cohort. Among around 400 genotyped donors of the cohort, an average of around 220,000 unique TCR beta nucleotide sequences was sequenced per donor, of which roughly 17% were non-productive.

About this clone: The target of this receptor is not known. Nothing much larger sits one base from this clone, and base qualities are not available.

Clipping removes 5 bases from V and 2 bases from J, with 7 as the unmatched junction base count. From cysteine to phenylalanine, the CDR3 is 15 amino acids long. Only the CDR3 part of the read is kept: 45 bases, read in frame from the first base. CDR1 SGHVS and CDR2 FQNEAQ are derived from the germline V gene. Receptor libraries were prepared by the immunoSEQ multiplex PCR assay. For the multiplex PCR, a mixture combining 60 forward primers for TCR Vbeta segments and 13 reverse primers for TCR Jbeta segments was used. A multiplex PCR assay on genomic DNA amplified the CDR3 region of rearranged TCR beta genes. Amplified TCR beta libraries were sequenced as 87-base-pair reads on the Illumina HiSeq System. The published analysis was carried out like this. In a later analysis, tens of millions of unique TCR beta chains were counted across the approximately 640 repertoires, and approximately 9.9 million of these chains were shared by at least two donors. Raw reads were error-corrected and collapsed into unique sequences with a nearest-neighbor algorithm that merged closely related sequences to remove PCR and sequencing errors. To assign V, D and J gene segments, CDR3 sequences were aligned to IMGT reference sequences. Each retained sequence needed at least a six-nucleotide match to both a V gene segment and a J gene segment. A rearrangement counted as productive if the CDR3 had no stop codons and remained in frame with V and J, and every other rearrangement counted as non-productive. CDR3 was defined according to IMGT convention as the region running from the second conserved V-encoded cysteine to the conserved J-encoded phenylalanine. In an earlier analysis of more than 550 of the donors, sequences lacking an unambiguous match to a single V gene segment were excluded. An earlier analysis of a few hundred of the donors classified V segments as functional when productive rearrangements were above 56.7% and as segregating when the standard deviation between donors was above 5%. To diagnose cytomegalovirus status from the catalog of TCR beta chain sequences, a statistical classification framework was built. V and J gene assignment, in a later analysis, came from comparing TCR nucleotide sequences with IMGT/GENE-DB human TR gene sequences. A later analysis assigned CDR3 sequences and most-parsimonious VDJ recombination scenarios with the TCRdist pipeline. A later analysis defined each TCR beta chain by its CDR3 amino acid sequence plus V-gene family, and excluded reads lacking a unique V-gene family. To address suspected cross-contamination and a sequencing artifact, a later analysis removed under 600 highly shared, low-generation-probability nucleotide sequences. For each public chain, a later analysis derived a clonal expansion index from normalized ranks of inferred template counts within each repertoire. Generation probabilities in a later analysis came from a VDJ recombination model fitted to out-of-frame rearrangements, and those results were checked against IGoR. A later analysis scored TCR-TCR, TCR-HLA and TCR-CMV co-occurrence with hypergeometric tests, applying a repertoire-size bias correction to TCR pairs. In a later analysis, false discovery rates were estimated by permuting HLA or CMV assignments 20 times. A later analysis grouped co-occurring TCRs with DBSCAN, adding TCRdist sequence similarity when clustering within HLA-allele-positive subsets. Co-occurrence clustering excluded repertoires with fewer than 30,000 or more than 120,000 public chains, plus five with anomalous nucleotide sharing. TCRdb stores this immuneACCESS table with in-frame sequences only. Part of the clones is absent; in the studies checked, under half of the shortfall reflects unresolved V genes, and no reason is known for the rest. V and J calls and clone size come straight from that table; D and trimming were deduced from the DNA. For this sample there are under 50,000 clones; 72% appear just once. In total, the top ten clones hold around 5.9% of the sample.

In total, just over 650 healthy bone marrow donors made up the cohort. Cohort members were all nominally healthy when sampled, although unrecorded immune exposures were likely present. The donor was CMV seronegative and was included in the group of 352 seronegative cohort members. A peripheral blood sample was collected from each donor, and TCR beta sequencing was performed on peripheral blood mononuclear cells. The Qiagen DNeasy Blood Extraction Kit was used to extract genomic DNA from the blood cell samples. What the work shows at the level of the full study, not this receptor alone: In a later analysis, several top co-occurrence clusters were reported to appear linked to parvovirus B19, influenza, CMV and Epstein-Barr virus. In a later analysis, most CMV-associated TCR beta chains were found to appear HLA-restricted, with HLA associations seemingly driven largely by CMV exposure. Across donors, most TCR sequences were observed very rarely, whereas some public TCRs were present in many individuals. Compared with the 666-donor mean, donors in an Asian-associated ancestry cluster had fewer N-insertions in productive TCRs, according to a later genetic analysis. Specific HLA alleles were associated with 15,000 to 20,000 TCR beta sequences at a false discovery rate of 0.05 in a later analysis. The authors suggested that the approach could potentially be generalized to other disease states and immunological phenotypes. Because HLA typing was missing for some donors at each locus, association tests included only the typed subset. Linkage disequilibrium might explain the correlated functional status among segregating V segments, but an unknown experimental factor could not be excluded. About 15 rarely observed V segments, including chromosome 9 orphons, were excluded from the earlier analysis of approximately 500 of the donors because counts were too low. This cohort had only TCR beta chains sequenced, and the lack of alpha or paired-chain data limited which features could be detected. A further reported finding was that TCR beta sequences accurately predicted the HLA-A and HLA-B alleles for most subjects in the first cohort. An association between a missense DCLRE1C variant and V-gene and J-gene trimming of TCR beta chains was found in a later genetic analysis and replicated in an independent cohort. Compared with equally common non-associated chains, HLA-associated TCR beta chains in a later analysis were more clonally expanded and had lower generation probabilities. The study gave a list of 150 to 200 TCR beta chains associated with cytomegalovirus. The classifier was reported to diagnose cytomegalovirus status with high specificity and sensitivity in both the original and validation cohorts. Some IMGT-functional V segments, including TRBV6-2 and TRBV6-3, could not be distinguished by the 87-base-pair reads and were therefore excluded. In a later analysis, the rate of TCR association differed among HLA loci, with DRB1 alleles having the most associated TCRs and HLA-C alleles having the fewest. Presence/absence analyses assumed roughly uniform sequencing depth across donors, an assumption that may not hold. For the cohort, immune exposure information was limited to CMV serostatus. Broadly in line with IMGT annotations, most TCR beta V segments showed up in productive rearrangements about 90% or about 30% of the time in an earlier analysis of a few hundred of the donors. A few of the identified cytomegalovirus-associated TCR beta chains were confirmed in vitro to be specific for cytomegalovirus antigens. Strong co-occurrence of HLA alleles, especially DR and DQ, made assigning TCR associations to individual alleles difficult. The sequencing pipeline was judged likely to have produced a cluster of highly shared sequence variants as a technical artifact.

This receptor was identified in a man aged 25 to 40 in good health and CMV-seronegative. The specimen was PBMCs. The chain was built from TRBV7-8 and TRBJ2-7, with TRBD1 identical over 9 junction bases. The DNA reads TGTGCCAGCAGCCAAGGACAGGGGCGTACCTACGAGCAGTACTTC. It translates as CASSQGQGRTYEQYF.